Following are 2 T cell receptor beta chains from one sample sequenced in a study of cytomegalovirus exposure and HLA in healthy donors. Primers: 60 Vbeta forward and 13 Jbeta reverse. Only in-frame clones appear in the TCRdb table, and some are missing; sequencing was by immunoSEQ multiplex PCR. This sample yields about 130,000 clones, of which approximately 81% are seen a single time; about 0.63% belongs to the top ten. The sequencing sample was made of PBMCs. The receptor set was obtained from a man aged 18 to 35 in good health and CMV-seronegative.

V is TRBV11-2 and J is TRBJ2-1, with 12 bases matching TRBD2. V dropped 1 base and J dropped 6; count of bases not matched to a gene: 1. The CDR3 length is 15 residues. Germline loops: CDR1 SGHAT, CDR2 FQNNGV. The CDR3 DNA follows: TGTGCCAGCAGCTTAGTGGGACTAGCGGGCAATGAGCAGTTCTTC. Protein sequence: CASSLVGLAGNEQFF. The variable domain in full, completed from reference TRBV11-2 and TRBJ2-1, reads EAGVAQSPRYKIIEKRQSVAFWCNPISGHATLYWYQQILGQGPKLLIQFQNNGVVDDSQLPKDRFSAERLKGVDSTLKIQPAKLEDSAVYLCASSLVGLAGNEQFFGPGTRLTVL.

V and J are TRBV14 and TRBJ1-4; TRBD1 is a possible D gene (6 bases). The CDR3 length is 14 residues. Trimming took off 5 bases at V and 7 bases at J, with 14 bases between the two ends. Per the germline V gene, CDR1 is SGHDN and CDR2 is FVKESK. This chain's CDR3 is CASSRTASGEKLFF. In DNA, the CDR3 is TGTGCCAGCAGCAGGACAGCCTCTGGTGAAAAACTGTTTTTT.